Following are 23 T cell receptor beta chains from one sample sequenced in a study of blood T cell repertoires in COVID-19. Sequencing used immunoSEQ multiplex PCR; TCRdb keeps in-frame clones, though not all of them. In the table there are about 250,000 clones, around 86% of which are singletons. The sequencing sample was made of PBMCs or T cells enriched from blood (not recorded which). These receptors originate from a woman aged 45-60 years who had recovered from COVID-19.

This chain uses TRBV30 with TRBJ1-1; 7 bases are a match to TRBD1. The CDR3 covers 14 residues. Per the germline V gene, CDR1 is GTSNPN and CDR2 is SVGIG (reference sequence). Trimming at V came to 1 base and at J to 2 bases, leaving 4 bases not matched to a gene. The CDR3 loop is CAWSGGQINTEAFF. In DNA form, the CDR3 reads TGTGCCTGGAGTGGGGGACAGATAAACACTGAAGCTTTCTTT.

The chain carries TRBV10-2 and TRBJ1-3, with a possible D match to TRBD1 (6 bases). The germline V gene encodes CDR1 WSHSY and CDR2 SAAADI. V was clipped by 4 bases and J by 8 bases, with 15 bases between them. CDR3 length equals 14 residues. This chain's CDR3 is CASSGTGQRDTIYF. The CDR3 DNA follows: TGCGCCAGCAGTGGGACGGGACAACGTGACACCATATATTTT.

J is TRBJ1-6 and V is TRBV30, with D maybe TRBD1 (5 bases). V gave up 3 bases and J gave up 0 bases, with 18 bases separating them. CDR3 length: 18 residues. Germline lookup yields CDR1 GTSNPN and CDR2 SVGIG (reference sequence). The chain's CDR3 is CAWRGPVGGDSYNSPLHF. In DNA form, the CDR3 reads TGTGCCTGGAGAGGACCCGTTGGGGGGGACTCCTATAATTCACCCCTCCACTTT.

This chain links TRBV4-2 with TRBJ2-4, with 9 bases aligning to TRBD1. The junction had 3 bases not matched to a gene; V was cut back by 1 base and J by 2 bases. The germline CDR1 and CDR2 sequences are LGHNA and YNFKEQ. The CDR3 is 16 residues long. CDR3 sequence: CASSQGDRVPKNIQYF. CDR3 in DNA: TGTGCCAGCAGCCAAGGGGACAGGGTACCCAAAAACATTCAGTACTTC.

This clone occurred a few times. The rearrangement uses TRBV2 and TRBJ2-1, with 9 bases aligning to TRBD1. Germline V gives CDR1 SNHLY, CDR2 FYNNEI. The CDR3 contains 17 residues. The junction had 12 bases not matched to a gene; V was cut back by 6 bases and J by 3 bases. The CDR3: CASRGPLGTGSYNEQFF. The CDR3 bases are TGTGCCAGCAGAGGGCCGTTGGGGACAGGGAGCTACAATGAGCAGTTCTTC.

This clone was detected only a few times. This sequence joins TRBV28 and TRBJ2-1, with D maybe TRBD2 (6 bases). Germline V gene sequence: CDR1 MDHEN, CDR2 SYDVKM. Trimming took 5 bases from V and 0 from J, leaving 17 bases between them. The CDR3 runs to 17 residues. The CDR3 spells CASSPRRRGSSYNEQFF. CDR3 in DNA: TGTGCCAGCAGTCCGCGGCGGAGGGGAAGCTCCTACAATGAGCAGTTCTTC. The full variable domain, with the rest looked up from reference TRBV28 and TRBJ2-1, is DVKVTQSSRYLVKRTGEKVFLECVQDMDHENMFWYRQDPGLGLRLIYFSYDVKMKEKGDIPEGYSVSREKKERFSLILESASTNQTSMYLCASSPRRRGSSYNEQFFGPGTRLTVL.

The chain is built from TRBV9 and TRBJ2-1; 10 bases are a match to TRBD1. This CDR3 has 18 amino acids. V was clipped by 3 bases and J by 9 bases; unmatched bases: 18. The germline gives CDR1 SGDLS, CDR2 YYNGEE. The CDR3 DNA reads as TGTGCCAGCAGCGGGTCCCGGGACAGGGGAATTCGCGAGGCTGAGCAGTTCTTC. This codes for CASSGSRDRGIREAEQFF.

V is TRBV7-2 and J is TRBJ2-7, with TRBD2 identical over 14 bases. Trimming took 6 bases from V and 7 from J; bases not matched to a gene: 8. The CDR3 spans 15 residues. CDR1 is SGHTA, CDR2 FQGNSA, per germline. The DNA for the CDR3 is TGTGCCAGCAGGGGACTAGCGGGAGCCCCGGGTGAGCAGTACTTC. Amino acid sequence: CASRGLAGAPGEQYF.

This clone was picked up a small number of times. This chain's CDR3 is CASSTKTSGRIDEQFF. The CDR3 DNA follows: TGTGCCAGCAGTACCAAGACTAGCGGGAGAATCGATGAGCAGTTCTTC. V gene TRBV28 combines with J gene TRBJ2-1; TRBD2 aligns across 12 bases. Germline-derived CDR1 and CDR2 are MDHEN and SYDVKM. V was clipped by 5 bases and J by 8 bases; unmatched bases: 10. The CDR3 loop spans 16 amino acids.

The V and J genes are TRBV2 and TRBJ2-1, with 11 bases aligning to TRBD2. Germline CDR1 and CDR2: SNHLY and FYNNEI. The CDR3 loop spans 15 amino acids. The ends lost 4 bases at V and 3 bases at J; junction bases unmatched: 2. CDR3 DNA sequence: TGTGCCAGCAGTGGGACTAGCGGGTACTACAATGAGCAGTTCTTC. This codes for CASSGTSGYYNEQFF. The entire variable domain, with the rest obtained from reference TRBV2 and TRBJ2-1, is as follows: EPEVTQTPSHQVTQMGQEVILRCVPISNHLYFYWYRQILGQKVEFLVSFYNNEISEKSEIFDDQFSVERPDGSNFTLKIRSTKLEDSAMYFCASSGTSGYYNEQFFGPGTRLTVL.

The chain carries TRBV11-2 and TRBJ1-2, with D possibly being TRBD1 (5 bases). Germline V gives CDR1 SGHAT, CDR2 FQNNGV. V lost 5 bases to trimming and J lost 7 bases, with 14 bases between them. This CDR3 is 13 amino acids long. CDR3 nucleotide sequence: TGTGCCAGCAGCCCAAGGACACCGCTTGGCTACACCTTC. It codes for CASSPRTPLGYTF.

The chain combines TRBV2 with TRBJ1-2; TRBD1 aligns across 10 bases. CDR3 length equals 14 residues. CDR1 is SNHLY and CDR2 is FYNNEI in the germline V gene. The junction had 13 bases not matched to a gene; V was cut back by 11 bases and J by 7 bases. The CDR3 bases are TGTGCCGGACGCACGACAGGGGGCGCCCCTGGCTACACCTTC. This encodes CAGRTTGGAPGYTF.

V gene TRBV4-1 combines with J gene TRBJ2-2; D might be TRBD2 (6 bases). V was clipped by 6 bases and J by 8 bases, with 16 bases between them. The length of the CDR3 is 14 residues. In germline, CDR1 is MGHRA, CDR2 YSYEKL. In nucleotides, the CDR3 is TGCGCCAGCAGTTGGGGCAGGGAGGCGGGGGAGCTGTTTTTT. As protein: CASSWGREAGELFF.

This clone occurred a few times. V gene TRBV5-1 combines with J gene TRBJ2-2; D is possibly TRBD2 (5 bases). The CDR3 has 12 residues. The V and J ends lost 7 bases and 7 bases respectively, with 11 bases between them. Looked up from germline, CDR1 is SGHRS and CDR2 is YFSETQ. Here the CDR3 DNA reads TGCGCCAGCCGGGATGGGGTCGGGGAGCTGTTTTTT. Translated, it gives CASRDGVGELFF.

The sample holds one count of this clone. V usage is TRBV7-2 and J usage is TRBJ2-4, with 7 bases identical to TRBD1. The CDR3 consists of 14 residues. V trimming: 5 bases; J trimming: 7 bases; junction bases outside the gene matches: 8. In germline, CDR1 is SGHTA, CDR2 FQGNSA. CDR3 in amino acids: CASSAGTATNIQYF. The CDR3, as DNA: TGTGCCAGCAGCGCCGGGACAGCCACGAACATTCAGTACTTC.

The chain recombines TRBV2 with TRBJ1-5; D is perhaps TRBD1 (5 bases). Trimming took 3 bases from V and 5 from J, leaving 11 bases between them. The CDR3 extends over 14 amino acids. Germline CDR1 reads SNHLY; CDR2 reads FYNNEI. The chain's CDR3 is CASSEFQGDQPQHF. The DNA of the CDR3 is TGTGCCAGCAGTGAGTTTCAGGGTGATCAGCCCCAGCATTTT. Using reference TRBV2 and TRBJ1-5 for the parts outside the CDR3, the full variable domain is EPEVTQTPSHQVTQMGQEVILRCVPISNHLYFYWYRQILGQKVEFLVSFYNNEISEKSEIFDDQFSVERPDGSNFTLKIRSTKLEDSAMYFCASSEFQGDQPQHFGDGTRLSIL.

The chain has TRBV9 and TRBJ2-7; 7 nucleotides match TRBD1. The CDR3 covers 14 residues. J gave up 1 base and V 1 base, and 2 bases lay outside the gene matches. Germline values: CDR1 SGDLS, CDR2 YYNGEE. The CDR3 loop reads CASSVQGVSYEQYF. In nucleotides, the CDR3 is TGTGCCAGCAGCGTACAGGGGGTTTCCTACGAGCAGTACTTC.

The rearrangement links TRBV24-1 to TRBJ2-1; D may be TRBD1 (6 bases). Looked up from germline, CDR1 is KGHDR and CDR2 is SFDVKD. The CDR3 spans 14 residues. Trimming cost V 0 bases and J 6 bases, with 8 bases left between them. The CDR3 DNA sequence: TGTGCCACCAGTGATTTGAGCAGGGGCAATGAGCAGTTCTTC. Translating it yields CATSDLSRGNEQFF.

The chain links TRBV5-1 to TRBJ2-1; 8 positions match TRBD1. Germline loops: CDR1 SGHRS, CDR2 YFSETQ. With V trimmed by 0 bases and J by 9 bases, 5 bases remained unmatched. This CDR3 has 14 residues. CDR3 amino acids: CASSLVRGPGEQFF. CDR3 nucleotides: TGCGCCAGCAGCTTGGTCAGGGGGCCGGGTGAGCAGTTCTTC.

This clone was counted a single time. The rearrangement joins TRBV20-1 to TRBJ2-7; 8 bases align to TRBD2. CDR1 is DFQATT, CDR2 SNEGSKA, per germline (reference sequence). The CDR3 runs to 13 residues. The ends lost 4 bases at V and 4 bases at J; junction bases unmatched: 6. This CDR3 is CSATEAGDYEQYF. CDR3 bases: TGCAGTGCTACTGAAGCGGGAGATTACGAGCAGTACTTC.

The chain carries TRBV19 and TRBJ1-1; maybe TRBD1 (6 bases). The CDR3 is 12 residues long. Germline-derived CDR1 and CDR2 are LNHDA and SQIVND (reference sequence). V was cut by 6 bases and J by 5 bases, with 10 bases left in between. As DNA, the CDR3 is TGTGCCAGTAGGAGGGGGAAGACTGAAGCTTTCTTT. Its protein is CASRRGKTEAFF.

As DNA, the CDR3 is TGTGCCAGCAGCTTAGTTGGGGGGTACGTCAGTGAAGCTTTCTTT. Amino acids: CASSLVGGYVSEAFF. The chain employs TRBV13 and TRBJ1-1; the D gene is possibly TRBD1 (5 bases). Germline V CDR1 and CDR2: PRHDT, FYEKMQ (reference sequence). V was trimmed by 1 base and J by 7 bases, leaving 16 bases between them. The CDR3 has 15 amino acids.

This clone was found a few times. The rearrangement joins TRBV7-2 to TRBJ1-5; D gene uncertain. Trimming removed 1 base at V and 2 bases at J, with 9 bases between. Germline-derived CDR1 and CDR2 are SGHTA and FQGNSA. The CDR3 loop spans 15 amino acids. This chain's CDR3 is CASSLDAGGNQPQHF. CDR3 nucleotides: TGTGCCAGCAGCTTAGACGCCGGGGGCAATCAGCCCCAGCATTTT.